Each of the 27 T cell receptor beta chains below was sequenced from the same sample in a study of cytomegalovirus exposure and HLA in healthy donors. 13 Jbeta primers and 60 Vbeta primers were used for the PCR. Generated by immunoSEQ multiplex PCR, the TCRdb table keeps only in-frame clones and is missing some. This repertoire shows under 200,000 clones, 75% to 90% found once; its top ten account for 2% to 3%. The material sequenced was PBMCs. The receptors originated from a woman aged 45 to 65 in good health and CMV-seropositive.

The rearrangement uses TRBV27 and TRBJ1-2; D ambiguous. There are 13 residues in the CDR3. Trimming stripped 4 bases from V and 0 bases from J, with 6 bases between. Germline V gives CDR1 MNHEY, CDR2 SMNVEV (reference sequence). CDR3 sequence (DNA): TGTGCCAGCAGTTCCACAGCTAACTATGGCTACACCTTC. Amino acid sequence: CASSSTANYGYTF.

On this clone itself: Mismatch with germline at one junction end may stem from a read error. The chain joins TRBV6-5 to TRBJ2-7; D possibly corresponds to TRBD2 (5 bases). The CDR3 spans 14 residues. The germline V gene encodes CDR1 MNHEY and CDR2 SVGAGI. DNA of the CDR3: TGTGCCAGCACCCGGGGTGGGGAGTCCTCCGAGCAGTACTTC. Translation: CASTRGGESSEQYF.

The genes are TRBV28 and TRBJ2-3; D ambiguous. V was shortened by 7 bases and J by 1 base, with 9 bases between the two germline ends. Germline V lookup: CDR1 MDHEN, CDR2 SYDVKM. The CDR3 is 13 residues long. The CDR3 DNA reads TGTGCCAGCACCTTGGCGGGCACAGATACGCAGTATTTT. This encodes CASTLAGTDTQYF.

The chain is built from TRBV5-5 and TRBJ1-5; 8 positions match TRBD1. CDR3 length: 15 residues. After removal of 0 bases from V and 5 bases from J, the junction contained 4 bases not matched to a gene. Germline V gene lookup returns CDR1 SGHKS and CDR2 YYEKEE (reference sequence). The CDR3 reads CASSLGTGFHQPQHF. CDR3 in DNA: TGTGCCAGCAGCTTGGGGACAGGGTTCCATCAGCCCCAGCATTTT. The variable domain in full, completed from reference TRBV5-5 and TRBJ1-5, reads DAGVTQSPTHLIKTRGQQVTLRCSPISGHKSVSWYQQVLGQGPQFIFQYYEKEERGRGNFPDRFSARQFPNYSSELNVNALLLGDSALYLCASSLGTGFHQPQHFGDGTRLSIL.

The CDR3 spells CASSKEERSGELFF. The CDR3 DNA is TGTGCCAGCAGTAAGGAGGAAAGGTCCGGGGAGCTGTTTTTT. The chain has TRBV2 and TRBJ2-2; D is possibly TRBD2 (5 bases). The CDR3 contains 14 residues. Trimming took off 5 bases at V and 6 bases at J, with 13 bases between the two ends. Germline V lookup: CDR1 SNHLY, CDR2 FYNNEI.

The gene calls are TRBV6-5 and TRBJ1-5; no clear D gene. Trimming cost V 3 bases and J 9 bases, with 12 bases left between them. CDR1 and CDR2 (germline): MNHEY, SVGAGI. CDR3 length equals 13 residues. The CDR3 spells CASSYREDWPQHF. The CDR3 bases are TGTGCCAGCAGTTATCGCGAGGATTGGCCCCAGCATTTT.

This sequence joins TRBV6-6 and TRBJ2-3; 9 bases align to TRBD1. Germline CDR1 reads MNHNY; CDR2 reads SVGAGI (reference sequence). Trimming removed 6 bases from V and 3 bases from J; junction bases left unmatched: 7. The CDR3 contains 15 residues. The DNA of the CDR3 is TGTGCCAGCAGAACGAGGGACAGGGTAACAGATACGCAGTATTTT. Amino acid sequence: CASRTRDRVTDTQYF.

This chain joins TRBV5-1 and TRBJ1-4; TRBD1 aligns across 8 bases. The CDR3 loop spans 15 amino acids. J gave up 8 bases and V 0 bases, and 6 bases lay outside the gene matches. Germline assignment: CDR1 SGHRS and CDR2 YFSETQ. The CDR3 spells CASSLGDRGSEKLFF. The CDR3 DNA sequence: TGCGCCAGCAGCTTGGGTGACAGGGGAAGCGAAAAACTGTTTTTT.

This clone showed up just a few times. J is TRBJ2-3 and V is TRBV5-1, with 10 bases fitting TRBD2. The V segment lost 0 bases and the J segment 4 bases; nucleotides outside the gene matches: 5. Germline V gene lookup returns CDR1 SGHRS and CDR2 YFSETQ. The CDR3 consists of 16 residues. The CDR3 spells CASSLEVAGGPDTQYF. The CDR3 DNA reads TGCGCCAGCAGCTTGGAAGTAGCGGGGGGCCCAGATACGCAGTATTTT.

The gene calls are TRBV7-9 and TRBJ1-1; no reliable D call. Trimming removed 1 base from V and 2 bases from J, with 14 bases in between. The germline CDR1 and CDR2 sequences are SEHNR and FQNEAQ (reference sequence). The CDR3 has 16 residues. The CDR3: CASSLEGREENTEAFF. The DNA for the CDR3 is TGTGCCAGCAGCTTAGAGGGTCGGGAAGAAAACACTGAAGCTTTCTTT.

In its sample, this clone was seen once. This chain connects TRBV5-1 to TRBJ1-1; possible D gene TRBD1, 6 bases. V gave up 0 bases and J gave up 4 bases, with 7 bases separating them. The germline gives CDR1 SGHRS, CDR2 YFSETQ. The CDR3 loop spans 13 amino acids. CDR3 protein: CASSLGRGTEAFF. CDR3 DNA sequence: TGCGCCAGCAGCTTGGGCAGGGGCACTGAAGCTTTCTTT.

CDR3 bases: TGTGCCAGCAGCTTTTCCGGGACATTTAGCAATCAGCCCCAGCATTTT. Protein sequence: CASSFSGTFSNQPQHF. J is TRBJ1-5 and V is TRBV7-9, with D perhaps TRBD1 (6 bases). The CDR3 extends over 16 amino acids. Trimming took off 3 bases at V and 0 bases at J, with 12 bases between the two ends. Germline CDR1 is SEHNR and CDR2 is FQNEAQ (reference sequence).

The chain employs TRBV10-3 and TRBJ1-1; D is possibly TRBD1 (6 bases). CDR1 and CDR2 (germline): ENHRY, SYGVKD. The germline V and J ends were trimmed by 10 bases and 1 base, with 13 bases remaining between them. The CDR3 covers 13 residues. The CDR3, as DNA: TGTGCCAAGCGACAGGACCCGAACACTGAAGCTTTCTTT. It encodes CAKRQDPNTEAFF.

Here the CDR3 DNA reads TGTGCCAGCAGCTTAAGGCCGTCGATCCCGGGACAGGCGGGGGAGCAGTTCTTC. The encoded protein is CASSLRPSIPGQAGEQFF. This rearrangement joins TRBV7-3 to TRBJ2-1, with 8 nucleotides matching TRBD1. J lost 10 bases, V lost 1 base, and 18 bases had no gene match. There are 18 residues in the CDR3. CDR1 SGHTA and CDR2 FQGTGA come from the germline V gene.

The CDR3 DNA follows: TGTGCCAGCAGTTTCCCCCGGGGCAGGGGATATGGCTACACCTTC. Translated, it gives CASSFPRGRGYGYTF. This chain uses TRBV28 with TRBJ1-2; D may be TRBD1 (6 bases). The CDR3 extends over 15 amino acids. V was shortened by 3 bases and J by 5 bases, with 16 bases between the two germline ends. Per the germline V gene, CDR1 is MDHEN and CDR2 is SYDVKM.

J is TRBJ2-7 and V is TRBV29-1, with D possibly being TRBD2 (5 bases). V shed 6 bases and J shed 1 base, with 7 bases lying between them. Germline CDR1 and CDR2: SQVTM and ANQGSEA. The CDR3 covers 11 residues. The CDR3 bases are TGCAGCGTGGGGAGATCCTACGAGCAGTACTTC. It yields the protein CSVGRSYEQYF.

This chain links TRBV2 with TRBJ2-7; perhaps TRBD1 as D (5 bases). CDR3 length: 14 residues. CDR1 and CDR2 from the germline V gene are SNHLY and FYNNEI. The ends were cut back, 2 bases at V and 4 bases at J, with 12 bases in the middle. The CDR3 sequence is CASSEISRAYEQYF. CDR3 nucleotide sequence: TGTGCCAGCAGTGAAATCTCCAGGGCGTACGAGCAGTACTTC.

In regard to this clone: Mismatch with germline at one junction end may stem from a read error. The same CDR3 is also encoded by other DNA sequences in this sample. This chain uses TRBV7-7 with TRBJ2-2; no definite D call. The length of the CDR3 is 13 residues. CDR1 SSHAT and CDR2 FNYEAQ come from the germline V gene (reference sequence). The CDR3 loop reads CASSSSGTGELFF. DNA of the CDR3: TGTGCTAGCAGCTCCTCGGGCACCGGGGAGCTGTTTTTT.

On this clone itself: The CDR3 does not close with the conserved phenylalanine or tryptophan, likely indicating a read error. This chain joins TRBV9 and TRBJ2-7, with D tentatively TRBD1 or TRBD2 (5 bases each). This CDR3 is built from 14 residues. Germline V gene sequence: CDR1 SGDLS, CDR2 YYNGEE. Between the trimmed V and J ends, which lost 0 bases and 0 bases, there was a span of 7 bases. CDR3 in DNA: TGTGCCAGCAGCGTAGGAGGGGACTCCTACGAGCAGTACCTC. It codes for CASSVGGDSYEQYL.

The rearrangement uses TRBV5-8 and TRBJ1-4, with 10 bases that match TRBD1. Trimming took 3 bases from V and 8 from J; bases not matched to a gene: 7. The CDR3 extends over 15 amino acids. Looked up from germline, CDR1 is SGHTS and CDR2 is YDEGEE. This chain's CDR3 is CASSSTGQGTEKLFF. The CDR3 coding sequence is TGTGCCAGCAGCTCGACGGGACAGGGGACCGAAAAACTGTTTTTT.

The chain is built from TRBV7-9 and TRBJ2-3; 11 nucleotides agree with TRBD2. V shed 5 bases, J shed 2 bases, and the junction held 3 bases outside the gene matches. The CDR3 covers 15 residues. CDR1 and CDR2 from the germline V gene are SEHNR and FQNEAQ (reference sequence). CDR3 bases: TGTGCCAGCAGCCTGACTAGCGGGGACACAGATACGCAGTATTTT. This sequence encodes CASSLTSGDTDTQYF.

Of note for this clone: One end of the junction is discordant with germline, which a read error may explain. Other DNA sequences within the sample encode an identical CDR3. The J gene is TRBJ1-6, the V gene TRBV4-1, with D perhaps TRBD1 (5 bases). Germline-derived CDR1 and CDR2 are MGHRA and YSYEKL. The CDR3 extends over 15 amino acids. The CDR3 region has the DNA TGTGCCAGCAGCCAAGATGGGGGGACGGGATTCACCCTCCACTTT. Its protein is CASSQDGGTGFTLHF.

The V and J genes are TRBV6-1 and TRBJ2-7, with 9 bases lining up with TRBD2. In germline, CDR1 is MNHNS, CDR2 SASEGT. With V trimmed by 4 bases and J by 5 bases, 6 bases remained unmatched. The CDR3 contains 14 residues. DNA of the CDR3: TGTGCCAGCAGTGCGGCGGGGGGGAGGAACGAGCAGTACTTC. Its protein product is CASSAAGGRNEQYF.

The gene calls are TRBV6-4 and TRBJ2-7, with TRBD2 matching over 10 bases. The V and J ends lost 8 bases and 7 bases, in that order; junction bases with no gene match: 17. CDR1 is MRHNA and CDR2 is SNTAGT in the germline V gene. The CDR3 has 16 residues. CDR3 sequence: CASPLKRSGGAQEQYF. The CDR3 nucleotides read TGTGCCAGCCCCCTCAAGAGGAGCGGGGGGGCCCAGGAGCAGTACTTC.

The CDR3 protein is CASSSTGRINQPQHF. The CDR3 DNA is TGTGCCAGCAGTTCGACAGGGCGGATCAATCAGCCCCAGCATTTT. V is TRBV27 and J is TRBJ1-5; TRBD1 matches at 7 bases. Germline V lookup: CDR1 MNHEY, CDR2 SMNVEV (reference sequence). With V trimmed by 4 bases and J by 3 bases, 6 bases remained unmatched. The CDR3 covers 15 residues.

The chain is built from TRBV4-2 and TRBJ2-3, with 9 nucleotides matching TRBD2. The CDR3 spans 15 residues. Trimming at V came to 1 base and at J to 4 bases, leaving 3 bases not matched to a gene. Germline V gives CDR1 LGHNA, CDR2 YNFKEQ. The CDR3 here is CASSQVTSGSDTQYF. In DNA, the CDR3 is TGTGCCAGCAGCCAAGTGACTAGCGGTTCAGATACGCAGTATTTT.

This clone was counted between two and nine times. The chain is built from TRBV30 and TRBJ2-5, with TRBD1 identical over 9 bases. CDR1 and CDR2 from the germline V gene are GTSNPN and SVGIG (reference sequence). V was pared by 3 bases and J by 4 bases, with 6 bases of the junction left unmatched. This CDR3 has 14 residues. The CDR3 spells CAWRPGQGRETQYF. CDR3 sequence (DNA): TGTGCCTGGAGACCGGGACAGGGTCGAGAGACCCAGTACTTC.